A single sample is the source of the 16 T cell receptor beta chains below, sequenced in a study of regulatory T cells in long-lasting Graves disease (dated by TCRdb to the early 2020s). Library preparation was by multiplex PCR. The instrument given in TCRdb is Illumina HiSeq 4000. TCR beta libraries were built with iRepertoire HTBI primers and Arm-PCR amplification of CDR3 regions. TCRdb's own reprocessing of the public reads used fastp at Q25 and MiXCR and kept productive beta chains. Each record represents a unique CDR3 protein, reported with the most common genes and DNA among its rows. The table for this sample lists about 440,000 distinct CDR3 sequences; 16% of them were counted only once. The top ten clonotypes cover 20% to 25% of the sample. The time point label, read with the paper, signifies: newly diagnosed GD, antithyroid drugs for less than 3 months. RNA was extracted from PBMCs in TRIzol for both TCR sequencing and RNA sequencing.

The data also belong to a second study, concerning T cells in Graves' hyperthyroidism and ophthalmopathy.

The starting material was peripheral blood mononuclear cells (PBMCs), obtained at new diagnosis, from a patient treated with antithyroid drugs. Receptors were obtained from a young woman with Graves disease. Donor details come from another sample of the same person, matched by shared clones.

This clonotype was recorded at least ten times. The chain has TRBV12-3 or TRBV12-4 and TRBJ1-5; D is unresolved. V shed 3 bases and J shed 5 bases, with 5 bases lying between them. The CDR3 is 12 amino acids. The CDR3 nucleotides are TGTGCCAGCAGTTTCGGAGATCAGCCCCAGCATTTT. It encodes CASSFGDQPQHF.

CDR3 residues: CASSQDPQSGSKGYTF. As DNA, the CDR3 is TGCGCCAGCAGCCAAGACCCACAATCAGGGTCTAAAGGCTACACCTTC. This sequence joins TRBV4-1 and TRBJ1-2; maybe TRBD1 (5 bases). This CDR3 contains 16 residues. V was shortened by 0 bases and J by 8 bases, with 19 bases between the two germline ends. Germline CDR1 is MGHRA and CDR2 is YSYEKL.

This clonotype was seen repeatedly, ten times or more. CDR3 nucleotide sequence: TGTGCCAGCAGTTCCGGGACAGGGATCAATCAGCCCCAGCATTTT. The encoded protein is CASSSGTGINQPQHF. The rearrangement links TRBV12-3 or TRBV12-4 to TRBJ1-5, with TRBD1 identical over 9 bases. CDR3 length equals 15 residues. With 4 bases clipped from V and 3 bases from J, the junction kept 4 bases outside the gene matches.

This clonotype was counted at least ten times. The genes are TRBV28 and TRBJ2-1, with TRBD2 as a possible D gene (5 bases). The CDR3 sequence is 13 residues long. Trimming removed 3 bases from V and 4 bases from J, with 7 bases in between. CDR1 is MDHEN, CDR2 SYDVKM, per germline. CDR3 nucleotide sequence: TGTGCCAGCAGTTTTACTAGGTACAATGAGCAGTTCTTC. Protein: CASSFTRYNEQFF.

This clonotype was found a few times. The CDR3 is CASSISGSASGELFF. In DNA, the CDR3 is TGTGCCAGCAGCATTAGCGGGAGTGCATCCGGGGAGCTGTTTTTT. The genes are TRBV9 and TRBJ2-2; 9 nucleotides agree with TRBD2. The CDR3 has 15 residues. Germline CDR1 SGDLS, CDR2 YYNGEE. V lost 4 bases, J lost 6 bases, and 7 bases stayed unmatched.

Regarding this clonotype: No conserved phenylalanine or tryptophan ends this CDR3, so it is likely a read error. This chain connects TRBV28 to TRBJ2-7; no reliable D call. Germline-derived CDR1 and CDR2 are MDHEN and SYDVKM. The CDR3 length is 12 residues. V gave up 2 bases and J gave up 3 bases, with 5 bases separating them. CDR3 DNA: TGTGCCAGCAGTTTAGAAAACTACGAGCAGTACTCC. It yields the protein CASSLENYEQYS.

This clonotype turned up a few times. The chain employs TRBV20-1 and TRBJ2-1; 7 nucleotides align to TRBD2. CDR1 is DFQATT, CDR2 SNEGSKA, per germline (reference sequence). J was trimmed by 0 bases and V by 6 bases; bases with no gene match: 5. The CDR3 runs 14 residues. Here the CDR3 reads CSADGGGSYNEQFF. The CDR3 DNA sequence: TGCAGTGCCGATGGGGGGGGCTCCTACAATGAGCAGTTCTTC.

This clonotype has only a few counts. Mismatch with germline at one junction end may stem from a read error. The genes are TRBV2 and TRBJ2-1, with unresolved D. Germline values: CDR1 SNHLY, CDR2 FYNNEI. The CDR3 runs 10 residues. CDR3 DNA sequence: TGTGCCAGCAGTGCAATAGAGCGGTTCTTC. Translated: CASSAIERFF.

The chain employs TRBV3-1 and TRBJ1-2, with D unresolved. V was cut by 0 bases and J by 0 bases, with 5 bases left in between. CDR1 and CDR2 (germline): LGHDT, YNNKEL (reference sequence). There are 14 residues in the CDR3. In DNA form, the CDR3 reads TGTGCCAGCAGCCAAGAGGGGACTAACTATGGCTACACCTTC. Encoded protein: CASSQEGTNYGYTF.

The V gene is TRBV5-1, the J gene TRBJ2-1; TRBD2 matches 11 bases. Germline V gives CDR1 SGHRS, CDR2 YFSETQ. The ends lost 4 bases at V and 10 bases at J; junction bases unmatched: 22. This CDR3 is built from 19 residues. The CDR3 is CASSPPGTSGTSHRMEQFF. The CDR3 DNA is TGCGCCAGCAGCCCACCAGGGACTAGCGGAACCTCCCATAGGATGGAGCAGTTCTTC.

V is TRBV28 and J is TRBJ1-1; D is uncertain. Germline lookup yields CDR1 MDHEN and CDR2 SYDVKM. This CDR3 is 14 amino acids long. The ends were cut back, 7 bases at V and 2 bases at J, with 14 bases in the middle. This chain's CDR3 is CASIKPRRNTEAFF. Written as DNA, the CDR3 is TGTGCCAGCATCAAGCCGAGGCGTAACACTGAAGCTTTCTTT.

This clonotype has only a few counts. V and J are TRBV4-1 and TRBJ2-7, with D maybe TRBD1 (6 bases). The CDR3 is 15 residues long. Germline V CDR1 and CDR2: MGHRA, YSYEKL. V lost 2 bases and J lost 2, with 13 bases in between. The CDR3: CASSQTGTSAYEQYF. In DNA form, the CDR3 reads TGCGCCAGCAGCCAAACCGGGACAAGCGCCTACGAGCAGTACTTC.

This clonotype was recorded at least ten times. V and J are TRBV27 and TRBJ2-3; D is possibly TRBD2 (6 bases). The CDR3 length is 16 residues. Deletions cut 4 bases from V and 0 bases from J, with 14 bases between. Looked up from germline, CDR1 is MNHEY and CDR2 is SMNVEV (reference sequence). In DNA, the CDR3 is TGTGCCAGCAGTTCCCGGCTAGCGACTAGCACAGATACGCAGTATTTT. Encoded protein: CASSSRLATSTDTQYF.

The V call is TRBV19, the J call TRBJ1-2, with D possibly TRBD1 on 5 matching bases. Germline V CDR1 and CDR2: LNHDA, SQIVND (reference sequence). Deletions cut 6 bases from V and 7 bases from J, with 9 bases between. The length of the CDR3 is 11 residues. This CDR3 is CASRSGGGYTF. Here the CDR3 DNA reads TGTGCCAGTAGAAGCGGGGGTGGCTACACCTTC.

In this sample, this clonotype turned up a few times. The chain recombines TRBV7-3 with TRBJ2-3, with a possible D match to TRBD1 (6 bases). Between the trimmed V and J ends, which lost 4 bases and 5 bases, there was a span of 7 bases. This CDR3 has 12 residues. Germline CDR1 is SGHTA and CDR2 is FQGTGA. This chain's CDR3 is CASSSQGDTQYF. The CDR3, as DNA: TGTGCCAGCAGCTCACAGGGAGATACGCAGTATTTT.

This clonotype was detected many times. In nucleotides, the CDR3 is TGTGCCACCAGTGACAACCCGGGACTAGCGGGAGAGGGTTCCTACAATGAGCAGTTCTTC. Its translation is CATSDNPGLAGEGSYNEQFF. J is TRBJ2-1 and V is TRBV24-1; 14 nucleotides agree with TRBD2. Per germline, CDR1 KGHDR and CDR2 SFDVKD. V gave up 4 bases and J gave up 1 base; unmatched junction bases: 11. This CDR3 comprises 20 residues.